This T cell receptor (beta chain) was identified during a study of shared clonotypes between healthy human individuals. An assay was performed, and its level was deep. Assay: immunoSEQ multiplex PCR; the TCRdb copy retains only in-frame clones and omits some. Of under 1,900,000 clones in the sample, approximately 98.5% were seen once. Looked up from germline, CDR1 is SNHLY and CDR2 is FYNNEI. This CDR3 is built from 13 residues. Between the trimmed V and J ends, which lost 6 bases and 5 bases, there was a span of 12 bases. The chain has TRBV2 and TRBJ2-3, with D hard to call. The clonotype comes from a man aged 25-45 years in good health. The sequenced sample was naive CD4+ T cells sorted from blood. Documented subset: CD45RA+ positively selected. The CDR3 sequence: CASSLIWGDTQYF. DNA for the CDR3: TGTGCCAGCAGCCTGATATGGGGAGATACGCAGTATTTT.